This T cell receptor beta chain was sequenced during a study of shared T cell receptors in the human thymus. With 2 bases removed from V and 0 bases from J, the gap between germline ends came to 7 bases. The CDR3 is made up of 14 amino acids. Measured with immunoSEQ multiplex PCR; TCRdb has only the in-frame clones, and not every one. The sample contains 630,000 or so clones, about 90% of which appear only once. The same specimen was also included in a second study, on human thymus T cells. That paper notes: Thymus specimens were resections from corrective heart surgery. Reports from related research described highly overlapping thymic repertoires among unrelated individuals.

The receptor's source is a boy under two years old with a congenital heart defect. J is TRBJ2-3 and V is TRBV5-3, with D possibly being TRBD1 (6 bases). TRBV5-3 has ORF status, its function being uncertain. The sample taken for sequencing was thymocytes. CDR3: CARSFGQSTDTQYF. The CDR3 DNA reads TGTGCCAGAAGCTTCGGACAGAGCACAGATACGCAGTATTTT.